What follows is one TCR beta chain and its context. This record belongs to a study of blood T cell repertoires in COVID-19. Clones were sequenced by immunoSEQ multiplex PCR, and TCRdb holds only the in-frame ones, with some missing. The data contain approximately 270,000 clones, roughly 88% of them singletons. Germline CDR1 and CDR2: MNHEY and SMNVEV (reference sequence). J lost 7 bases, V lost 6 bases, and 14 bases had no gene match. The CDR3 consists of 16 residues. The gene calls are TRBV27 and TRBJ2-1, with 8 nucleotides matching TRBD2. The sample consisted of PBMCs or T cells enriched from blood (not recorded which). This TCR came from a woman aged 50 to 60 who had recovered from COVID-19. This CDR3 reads CASSPPPAGANNEQFF. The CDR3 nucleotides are TGTGCCAGCAGCCCCCCCCCAGCGGGAGCTAATAATGAGCAGTTCTTC.